Shown below are 15 T cell receptor beta chains from a single sample sequenced in a study of T cell clonotyping in hematopoietic cell transplantation. Time point denoted: recipient sample about 28 days before transplant, after cytoreduction. Sequenced by immunoSEQ multiplex PCR; TCRdb stores in-frame clones only, minus some. The data hold tens of thousands of clones, with 85% to 90% observed a single time. Sequencing was performed on peripheral blood mononuclear cells, taken before stem cell transplant. These receptors all come from a man aged 55 to 70 with biphenotypic leukemia. Some clones in this sample may be carry-over from other donors' samples.

V is TRBV28 and J is TRBJ1-1, with TRBD1 as a possible D gene (6 bases). The germline CDR1 and CDR2 sequences are MDHEN and SYDVKM. V lost 4 bases and J lost 10, with 10 bases in between. The CDR3 covers 11 residues. CDR3 sequence reads: CASSYRVGAFF. In nucleotides, the CDR3 is TGTGCCAGCAGTTACAGGGTAGGAGCTTTCTTT.

The CDR3 sequence: CASSAGQPYGYTF. CDR3 nucleotides: TGTGCCAGCAGCGCGGGACAGCCCTATGGCTACACCTTC. This chain connects TRBV9 to TRBJ1-2; TRBD1 matches at 7 bases. Trimming at V came to 3 bases and at J to 4 bases, leaving 3 bases not matched to a gene. CDR1 SGDLS and CDR2 YYNGEE come from the germline V gene. The CDR3 extends over 13 amino acids. The variable domain in full, completed from reference TRBV9 and TRBJ1-2, reads DSGVTQTPKHLITATGQRVTLRCSPRSGDLSVYWYQQSLDQGLQFLIQYYNGEERAKGNILERFSAQQFPDLHSELNLSSLELGDSALYFCASSAGQPYGYTFGSGTRLTVV.

The CDR3 DNA reads TGTGCCAGTGCGGGACTAGCGGGAGGCTACAATGAGCAGTTCTTC. It specifies CASAGLAGGYNEQFF. The V gene is TRBV2, the J gene TRBJ2-1; 15 bases agree with TRBD2. CDR1 is SNHLY, CDR2 FYNNEI, per germline. CDR3 length equals 15 residues. V gave up 9 bases and J gave up 3 bases; unmatched junction bases: 3.

V is TRBV29-1 and J is TRBJ2-5; possibly TRBD1 for D (5 bases). V was trimmed by 4 bases and J by 2 bases, leaving 8 bases between them. The germline CDR1 and CDR2 sequences are SQVTM and ANQGSEA. The CDR3 length is 12 residues. CDR3 region: CSVGQQQETQYF. DNA for the CDR3: TGCAGCGTTGGACAGCAACAAGAGACCCAGTACTTC.

The gene calls are TRBV28 and TRBJ1-2, with D maybe TRBD1 (5 bases). The CDR3 covers 12 residues. The germline V gene has CDR1 MDHEN and CDR2 SYDVKM. With 4 bases removed from V and 6 bases from J, the gap between germline ends came to 9 bases. DNA for the CDR3: TGTGCCAGCAGTTCAGGGCTGGATGGCTACACCTTC. Translated, it gives CASSSGLDGYTF.

V usage is TRBV4-3 and J usage is TRBJ2-7; no clear D gene. Trimming cost V 1 base and J 0 bases, with 7 bases left between them. The CDR3 is 14 amino acids. Germline V gene data show CDR1 as LGHNA and CDR2 as YSLEER. Here the CDR3 reads CASSQGRGSYEQYF. The CDR3 nucleotides read TGCGCCAGCAGCCAAGGCCGTGGCTCCTACGAGCAGTACTTC.

V is TRBV21-1 and J is TRBJ1-5. TRBV21-1 is assigned pseudogene status. The CDR3 is 13 amino acids. CDR3 sequence reads: CASSKVGGQPQHF. The CDR3 region has the DNA TGTGCCAGCAGCAAGGTGGGCGGTCAGCCCCAGCATTTT.

The V call is TRBV7-2, the J call TRBJ1-2, with D unresolved. V was clipped by 8 bases and J by 4 bases, with 14 bases between them. This CDR3 is built from 13 residues. Germline CDR1 is SGHTA and CDR2 is FQGNSA. The CDR3 spells CASGIPLGYGYTF. The CDR3 DNA reads as TGTGCCAGCGGCATCCCTCTAGGCTATGGCTACACCTTC.

The chain recombines TRBV30 with TRBJ1-5; D gene unclear. Germline lookup yields CDR1 GTSNPN and CDR2 SVGIG (reference sequence). The V end was cut by 2 bases, the J end by 6 bases, with 11 bases between. The length of the CDR3 is 13 residues. The DNA for the CDR3 is TGTGCCTGGAGTATCGGGCACAGTCAGCCCCAGCATTTT. Its protein product is CAWSIGHSQPQHF.

The chain combines TRBV28 with TRBJ1-1, with D perhaps matching TRBD1 (6 bases). The CDR3 is 16 residues long. V gave up 5 bases and J gave up 1 base, with 17 bases separating them. Germline assignment: CDR1 MDHEN and CDR2 SYDVKM. The CDR3 DNA is TGTGCCAGCAGTCCCGGACTGACAGGAGAGAACACTGAAGCTTTCTTT. Encoded protein: CASSPGLTGENTEAFF.

This chain uses TRBV6-5 with TRBJ2-1, with D maybe TRBD2 (6 bases). Trimming left V 10 bases short and J 4 bases short, with 14 bases between. The CDR3 consists of 13 residues. The germline gives CDR1 MNHEY, CDR2 SVGAGI. DNA for the CDR3: TGTGCCACCAAGCGGGCCCTGTACAATGAGCAGTTCTTC. This gives the protein CATKRALYNEQFF.

This clone is classed as medium-sized (0.01 to 0.1%). V gene TRBV6-5 combines with J gene TRBJ1-5; 8 nucleotides agree with TRBD1. This CDR3 is built from 14 residues. V gave up 6 bases and J gave up 2 bases; unmatched junction bases: 3. In germline, CDR1 is MNHEY, CDR2 SVGAGI. CDR3 protein: CASRRTGRNQPQHF. The CDR3 nucleotides are TGTGCCAGCAGGCGGACAGGGCGCAATCAGCCCCAGCATTTT.

The chain has TRBV2 and TRBJ1-5; D is unclear. V lost 6 bases and J lost 6, with 9 bases in between. Germline V gene sequence: CDR1 SNHLY, CDR2 FYNNEI. CDR3 length: 12 amino acids. The CDR3 sequence is CASSGDSQPQHF. CDR3 nucleotide sequence: TGTGCCAGCAGCGGGGATTCTCAGCCCCAGCATTTT. The full variable domain, rest sourced from reference TRBV2 and TRBJ1-5, is EPEVTQTPSHQVTQMGQEVILRCVPISNHLYFYWYRQILGQKVEFLVSFYNNEISEKSEIFDDQFSVERPDGSNFTLKIRSTKLEDSAMYFCASSGDSQPQHFGDGTRLSIL.

Here the CDR3 DNA reads TGTGCCAGCAGTGGGGGACTAGCATCCAATGAGCAGTTCTTC. Protein product: CASSGGLASNEQFF. The chain recombines TRBV2 with TRBJ2-1; 9 positions match TRBD2. The germline V gene encodes CDR1 SNHLY and CDR2 FYNNEI. Germline trimming cut 4 bases from V and 6 bases from J; bases unmatched to any gene: 4. CDR3 length: 14 residues.

The J gene is TRBJ2-7, the V gene TRBV5-1; D gene uncertain. The CDR3 has 16 amino acids. In germline, CDR1 is SGHRS, CDR2 YFSETQ. The V gene lost 2 bases and the J gene lost 3 bases, with 18 bases spanning the gap. The DNA for the CDR3 is TGCGCCAGCAGCTTCGTGTCGGTTGGTGTAGGCTACGAGCAGTACTTC. Its protein product is CASSFVSVGVGYEQYF.